Each of the 5 T cell receptor beta chains below was sequenced from the same sample in a study of cytomegalovirus exposure and HLA in healthy donors. The PCR had 60 Vbeta and 13 Jbeta primers. TCRdb's table, derived via immunoSEQ multiplex PCR, lists solely in-frame clones and lacks some. The sample lists fewer than 250,000 clones, roughly 80% seen once, with roughly 2.8% in the top ten. Sequencing was performed on PBMCs. These receptor sequences come from a woman aged 25 to 45 in good health and CMV-seropositive.

In its sample, this clone was seen once. The chain carries TRBV18 and TRBJ2-7; 8 nucleotides agree with TRBD1. This CDR3 spans 13 amino acids. Germline V gene sequence: CDR1 KGHSH, CDR2 LQKENI. Trimming cost V 3 bases and J 5 bases; bases outside gene matches: 3. CDR3 bases: TGTGCCAGCTCACCCGGGACAGGCAACGAGCAGTACTTC. It encodes CASSPGTGNEQYF.

J is TRBJ1-1 and V is TRBV28; D is ambiguous. The CDR3 sequence is 13 residues long. The V end lost 6 bases, the J end lost 2 bases, and 10 bases lay between the germline ends. CDR1 MDHEN and CDR2 SYDVKM come from the germline V gene. The CDR3 coding sequence is TGTGCCAGCAGCTTGGGCCACAACACTGAAGCTTTCTTT. This encodes CASSLGHNTEAFF.

This rearrangement joins TRBV28 to TRBJ1-4, with TRBD1 identical over 9 bases. The V and J ends lost 8 bases and 8 bases, in that order; junction bases with no gene match: 15. CDR3 length: 16 residues. Germline loops: CDR1 MDHEN, CDR2 SYDVKM. The CDR3 region has the DNA TGTGCCAGCTGCAACACAGGGGGCAGTAGGGGGGAAAAACTGTTTTTT. Amino acids: CASCNTGGSRGEKLFF.

The chain employs TRBV10-1 and TRBJ2-1, with 10 bases matching TRBD2. Germline V gene lookup returns CDR1 WNHNN and CDR2 SYGVQD (reference sequence). V gave up 3 bases and J gave up 12 bases; unmatched junction bases: 8. CDR3 length equals 14 residues. The CDR3 protein is CASSEASGSRGQFF. The CDR3 nucleotides are TGCGCCAGCAGTGAAGCTAGCGGGAGTCGCGGGCAGTTCTTC.

CDR3 in DNA: TGTGCCAGCAGCTCCAGGACTAGCGCCCGGTCCGATGAGCAGTTCTTC. Its translation: CASSSRTSARSDEQFF. V gene TRBV5-4 combines with J gene TRBJ2-1, with 9 bases fitting TRBD2. The CDR3 length is 16 residues. With V trimmed by 3 bases and J by 8 bases, 12 bases remained unmatched. The germline V gene has CDR1 SGHNT and CDR2 YYREEE (reference sequence).